What follows are 4 T cell receptor beta chains derived from one specimen sequenced in a study of cytomegalovirus exposure and HLA in healthy donors. Vbeta (60) and Jbeta (13) primers were used in the PCR. Profiling relied on immunoSEQ multiplex PCR, and the TCRdb table lists in-frame clones only, not all of them. The sample lists hundreds of thousands of clones, approximately 82% occurring once. The sample comprised PBMCs. Receptors originate from a woman in her thirties or forties in good health and CMV-seronegative.

The sample holds one count of this clone. This chain links TRBV7-8 with TRBJ2-7; 13 bases align to TRBD2. The CDR3 spans 16 residues. V lost 4 bases to trimming and J lost 0 bases; unmatched junction nucleotides: 3. Germline lookup yields CDR1 SGHVS and CDR2 FQNEAQ. The CDR3 reads CASSWGLAGSSYEQYF. The CDR3 coding sequence is TGTGCCAGCAGCTGGGGACTAGCGGGGAGCTCCTACGAGCAGTACTTC.

The rearrangement links TRBV6-5 to TRBJ2-3; D not resolved. Deletions cut 6 bases from V and 0 bases from J, with 7 bases between. The germline gives CDR1 MNHEY, CDR2 SVGAGI. This CDR3 has 13 amino acids. The chain's CDR3 is CASSLFSTDTQYF. CDR3 sequence (DNA): TGTGCCAGCAGCCTGTTTAGCACAGATACGCAGTATTTT.

This chain links TRBV6-1 with TRBJ2-7, with TRBD1 matching 9 bases. CDR1 is MNHNS and CDR2 is SASEGT in the germline V gene. The junction had 5 bases not matched to a gene; V was cut back by 5 bases and J by 3 bases. The CDR3 totals 14 residues. In DNA, the CDR3 is TGTGCCAGCAGTTCGGACAGGGGACTCTACGAGCAGTACTTC. Translation gives CASSSDRGLYEQYF.

The chain is built from TRBV7-2 and TRBJ1-3; the match to TRBD1 covers 7 bases. The CDR3 has 15 residues. Looked up from germline, CDR1 is SGHTA and CDR2 is FQGNSA. With V trimmed by 1 base and J by 4 bases, 4 bases remained unmatched. The CDR3 coding sequence is TGTGCCAGCAGCTTAGAGCCAGGGGGAGGAAACACCATATATTTT. Encoded protein: CASSLEPGGGNTIYF.